This TCR beta chain was documented in a study of shared clonotypes between healthy human individuals. Study-level information: The plates for each donor numbered three CD4 naive, three CD4 memory, two CD8 naive and one CD8 memory.

Template for every sorted-subset replicate PCR totaled approximately 0.2 ug DNA, about 30,000 T cell genomes. Produced via immunoSEQ multiplex PCR; TCRdb's table is partial and in-frame only. The sample shows some 2.1 million clones, 85% to 95% of them seen only once. Germline V gene sequence: CDR1 SEHNR, CDR2 FQNEAQ (reference sequence). V was pared by 5 bases and J by 5 bases, with 6 bases between. This CDR3 has 11 amino acids. CD8 cells regarded as naive lacked CD45RO, were positively chosen for CCR7, and omitted terminally differentiated effector memory CD45RA+ cells. Turning to this clone: Its antigen is not known. This CDR3 is also generated by other DNA sequences in the sample.

Findings and limits, study-wide: Sharing across a few donors was seen in roughly 5% of naive CD4 clonotypes. When compared with the clonotypes that were shared by all four sorted-subset donors, the non-shared clonotypes turned out to have lower generation probabilities.

The sample taken for sequencing was naive CD8+ T cells from PBMCs. The clonotype originates from a man aged 18 to 30 in good health. Some clones in this sample may be carry-over from other donors' samples. The chain employs TRBV7-9 and TRBJ2-5; unclear D gene. Here the CDR3 DNA reads TGTGCCAGCAGCCAAAAGGAGACCCAGTACTTC. Translating gives CASSQKETQYF. The full variable domain, completed using reference TRBV7-9 and TRBJ2-5, is DTGVSQNPRHKITKRGQNVTFRCDPISEHNRLYWYRQTLGQGPEFLTYFQNEAQLEKSRLLSDRFSAERPKGSFSTLEIQRTEQGDSAMYLCASSQKETQYFGPGTRLLVL.